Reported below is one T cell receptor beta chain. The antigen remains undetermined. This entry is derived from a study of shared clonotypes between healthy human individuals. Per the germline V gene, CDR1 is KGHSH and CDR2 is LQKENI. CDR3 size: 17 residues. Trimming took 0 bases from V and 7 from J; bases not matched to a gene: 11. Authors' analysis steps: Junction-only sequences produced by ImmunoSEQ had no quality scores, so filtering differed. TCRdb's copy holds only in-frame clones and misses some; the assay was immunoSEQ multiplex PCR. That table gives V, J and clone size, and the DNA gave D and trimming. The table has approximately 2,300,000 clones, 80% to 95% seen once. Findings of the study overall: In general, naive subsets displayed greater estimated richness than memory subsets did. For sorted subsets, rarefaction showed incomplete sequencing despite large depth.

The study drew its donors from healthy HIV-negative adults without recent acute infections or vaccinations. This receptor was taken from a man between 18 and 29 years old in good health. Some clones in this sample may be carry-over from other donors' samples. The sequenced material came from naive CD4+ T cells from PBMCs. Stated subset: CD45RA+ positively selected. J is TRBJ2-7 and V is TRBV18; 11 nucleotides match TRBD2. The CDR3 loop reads CASSPPYLQSSGREQYF. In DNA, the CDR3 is TGTGCCAGCTCACCACCGTACCTCCAGTCTAGCGGGAGGGAGCAGTACTTC.